The next 32 T cell receptor beta chains were all read from a single sample in a study of CD4 T cells in relation to SARS-CoV-2 and coronaviruses. Their antigens remain unidentified. This table comes from immunoSEQ multiplex PCR, and its TCRdb copy is limited to in-frame clones, with some not included. Seen here are about 20,000 clones, roughly 80% observed once, and the top ten hold about a fifth. Unexposed donor CD4+ T cells date from about 2011-2018, before the COVID-19 pandemic. The cells were cultured for approximately ten days before CD4+ T cells were isolated. Sequenced input: CD4+ T cells from PBMCs, cultured in vitro. These TCRs come from a human donor in good health.

The rearrangement links TRBV7-6 to TRBJ2-3; 10 nucleotides align to TRBD2. Looked up from germline, CDR1 is SGHVS and CDR2 is FNYEAQ. The CDR3 contains 16 residues. J was trimmed by 6 bases and V by 3 bases; bases with no gene match: 9. The CDR3: CASSFASGGPGDTQYF. The DNA for the CDR3 is TGTGCCAGCAGCTTCGCTAGCGGGGGCCCTGGTGATACGCAGTATTTT.

The gene calls are TRBV7-2 and TRBJ2-2, with D possibly TRBD1 on 5 matching bases. The CDR3 sequence is 15 residues long. The germline CDR1 and CDR2 sequences are SGHTA and FQGNSA. Trimming cost V 7 bases and J 1 base, with 13 bases left between them. CDR3 amino acids: CASNTPGMNTGELFF. In DNA, the CDR3 is TGTGCCAGCAATACTCCAGGGATGAACACCGGGGAGCTGTTTTTT.

The CDR3 sequence: CASSLGLVGDTQYF. The DNA of the CDR3 is TGCGCCAGCAGCCTGGGACTAGTAGGGGATACGCAGTATTTT. V usage is TRBV4-3 and J usage is TRBJ2-3, with TRBD2 matching 8 bases. Per the germline V gene, CDR1 is LGHNA and CDR2 is YSLEER. V lost 4 bases to trimming and J lost 6 bases; unmatched junction nucleotides: 6. This CDR3 has 14 residues.

The chain recombines TRBV6-2 or TRBV6-3 with TRBJ2-7, with 11 bases matching TRBD2. The CDR3 is 15 residues long. The germline gives CDR1 MNHEY, CDR2 SVGEGT. J lost 2 bases, V lost 7 bases, and 7 bases had no gene match. The CDR3 DNA reads TGTGCCAGCAACCCCGGGACTAGCGGAACCTACGAGCAGTACTTC. This encodes CASNPGTSGTYEQYF.

V usage is TRBV4-2 and J usage is TRBJ1-4; the D gene is possibly TRBD1 (5 bases). Per the germline V gene, CDR1 is LGHNA and CDR2 is YNFKEQ. The ends were cut back, 0 bases at V and 7 bases at J, with 9 bases in the middle. This CDR3 has 14 residues. This chain's CDR3 is CASSQDGGTEKLFF. DNA for the CDR3: TGTGCCAGCAGCCAAGATGGCGGGACTGAAAAACTGTTTTTT.

The chain joins TRBV29-1 to TRBJ1-1; no clear D gene. The V and J ends lost 7 bases and 7 bases respectively, with 13 bases between them. Germline V gene lookup returns CDR1 SQVTM and CDR2 ANQGSEA. The CDR3 consists of 11 residues. The CDR3, as DNA: TGCAGCGGCCGGCGGACGGATGAAGCTTTCTTT. This gives the protein CSGRRTDEAFF.

This clone was detected only once. The chain links TRBV11-3 to TRBJ2-3; a weak D match, TRBD1 (6 bases). CDR1 and CDR2 (germline): SGHNT, YENEEA. The CDR3 is made up of 15 amino acids. Trimming cost V 1 base and J 6 bases, with 14 bases left between them. Written as DNA, the CDR3 is TGTGCCAGCAGCTTAGGGATGGCTCAGGGGGATACGCAGTATTTT. Its translation is CASSLGMAQGDTQYF.

The chain uses TRBV6-5 and TRBJ2-6; no firm D call. Trimming left V 7 bases short and J 0 bases short, with 7 bases between. The CDR3 totals 14 residues. Germline CDR1 and CDR2: MNHEY and SVGAGI. CDR3 DNA sequence: TGTGCCAGCAACCCAGGCTCTGGGGCCAACGTCCTGACTTTC. Translated: CASNPGSGANVLTF.

CDR3 protein: CASSLVGGGRVGTEAFF. As DNA, the CDR3 is TGTGCCAGCAGCTTAGTGGGAGGAGGCAGGGTTGGAACTGAAGCTTTCTTT. The rearrangement links TRBV7-2 to TRBJ1-1, with D possibly being TRBD1 (5 bases). V lost 1 base and J 5 bases, leaving 20 bases between the germline ends. Germline values: CDR1 SGHTA, CDR2 FQGNSA. The CDR3 totals 17 residues. The full variable domain, rest sourced from reference TRBV7-2 and TRBJ1-1, is GAGVSQSPSNKVTEKGKDVELRCDPISGHTALYWYRQSLGQGLEFLIYFQGNSAPDKSGLPSDRFSAERTGGSVSTLTIQRTQQEDSAVYLCASSLVGGGRVGTEAFFGQGTRLTVV.

The chain has TRBV19 and TRBJ1-6, with TRBD1 matching 7 bases. Trimming removed 7 bases from V and 5 bases from J; junction bases left unmatched: 5. The length of the CDR3 is 14 residues. CDR1 LNHDA and CDR2 SQIVND come from the germline V gene (reference sequence). The DNA of the CDR3 is TGTGCCAGTACCTCCGGGACAGATAATTCACCCCTCCACTTT. Its protein product is CASTSGTDNSPLHF.

The chain employs TRBV27 and TRBJ2-5; D gene ambiguous. CDR3 length: 15 amino acids. Germline V CDR1 and CDR2: MNHEY, SMNVEV (reference sequence). Between the trimmed V and J ends, which lost 5 bases and 5 bases, there was a span of 18 bases. The CDR3 coding sequence is TGTGCCAGCAGTCGTTTTAGTCAAGCTGCGGAGACCCAGTACTTC. Translation gives CASSRFSQAAETQYF.

The chain has TRBV13 and TRBJ2-7, with 8 bases lining up with TRBD2. CDR1 is PRHDT, CDR2 FYEKMQ, per germline (reference sequence). This CDR3 is 15 amino acids long. Unmatched junction bases numbered 11, after V lost 7 bases and J lost 3 bases. The CDR3 nucleotides read TGTGCCAGCACCCAAGGACGGGGGGGCGGCTACGAGCAGTACTTC. It codes for CASTQGRGGGYEQYF. Full variable domain (missing parts from reference TRBV13 and TRBJ2-7): AAGVIQSPRHLIKEKRETATLKCYPIPRHDTVYWYQQGPGQDPQFLISFYEKMQSDKGSIPDRFSAQQFSDYHSELNMSSLELGDSALYFCASTQGRGGGYEQYFGPGTRLTVT.

This clone has just one count. The CDR3 DNA follows: TGCAGCGGACTACTGCGGACAGGGGGCTCCTACTATGGCTACACCTTC. This encodes CSGLLRTGGSYYGYTF. J is TRBJ1-2 and V is TRBV29-1; 11 nucleotides align to TRBD1. The germline V gene has CDR1 SQVTM and CDR2 ANQGSEA. This CDR3 spans 16 amino acids. Trimming removed 7 bases from V and 3 bases from J; junction bases left unmatched: 13.

This rearrangement joins TRBV21-1 to TRBJ1-6; the table's D call of TRBD1 was not tested on the DNA. TRBV21-1 is a documented pseudogene. This CDR3 is 15 amino acids long. The CDR3 coding sequence is TGTGCCAGCAGAACGAGAAGGGACATCGATTCACCCCTCCACTTT. Translation gives CASRTRRDIDSPLHF.

This clone was seen once. The chain is built from TRBV5-1 and TRBJ2-7; a possible D gene is TRBD2 (5 bases). With 1 base removed from V and 7 bases from J, the gap between germline ends came to 21 bases. Germline CDR1 is SGHRS and CDR2 is YFSETQ. CDR3 length: 16 residues. CDR3 amino acids: CASSLTAGGGIKEQYF. As DNA, the CDR3 is TGCGCCAGCAGCTTGACCGCAGGAGGCGGTATCAAAGAGCAGTACTTC.

This clone appeared a few times. This sequence joins TRBV18 and TRBJ1-1, with D possibly matching TRBD1 (5 bases). V was pared by 3 bases and J by 0 bases, with 8 bases between. Germline V gene lookup returns CDR1 KGHSH and CDR2 LQKENI. CDR3 size: 14 residues. The CDR3 loop is CASSPGGMNTEAFF. The CDR3 region has the DNA TGTGCCAGCTCACCGGGGGGGATGAACACTGAAGCTTTCTTT.

The chain joins TRBV4-3 to TRBJ1-1; D is ambiguous. CDR3 length: 14 amino acids. Trimming pared 5 bases from V and 4 bases from J, leaving 14 bases between. Germline CDR1 is LGHNA and CDR2 is YSLEER. CDR3 DNA sequence: TGCGCCAGCAGCTTATTGAGGACGAGCACTGAAGCTTTCTTT. Its translation: CASSLLRTSTEAFF.

The chain is built from TRBV19 and TRBJ2-5, with unresolved D. V lost 4 bases, J lost 3 bases, and 12 bases lay in between. Germline values: CDR1 LNHDA, CDR2 SQIVND (reference sequence). There are 14 residues in the CDR3. The DNA of the CDR3 is TGTGCCAGTAGTAACCCCGAATGGAAAGAGACCCAGTACTTC. Protein: CASSNPEWKETQYF.

The CDR3 protein is CATSVRGTGELFF. CDR3 bases: TGTGCCACCAGTGTACGGGGCACCGGGGAGCTGTTTTTT. The V call is TRBV24-1, the J call TRBJ2-2; weak D call: TRBD2 (5 bases). CDR1 and CDR2 (germline): KGHDR, SFDVKD. The V and J ends lost 5 bases and 4 bases respectively, with 7 bases between them. This CDR3 is 13 amino acids long.

J is TRBJ2-7 and V is TRBV30, with 9 nucleotides matching TRBD1. V was pared by 3 bases and J by 6 bases, with 9 bases of the junction left unmatched. The CDR3 length is 14 residues. Germline V CDR1 and CDR2: GTSNPN, SVGIG (reference sequence). CDR3 residues: CAWRKRRQGVEQYF. CDR3 DNA sequence: TGTGCCTGGAGAAAGAGGCGACAGGGGGTCGAGCAGTACTTC.

V usage is TRBV4-2 and J usage is TRBJ2-7, with D unresolved. Per the germline V gene, CDR1 is LGHNA and CDR2 is YNFKEQ. The CDR3 totals 13 residues. V gave up 1 base and J gave up 3 bases, with 7 bases separating them. For the CDR3, the DNA is TGTGCCAGCAGCCAAGGGATCGACTACGAGCAGTACTTC. Protein sequence: CASSQGIDYEQYF.

This chain joins TRBV7-9 and TRBJ2-7, with D possibly TRBD2 on 6 matching bases. The CDR3 extends over 13 amino acids. CDR1 and CDR2 from the germline V gene are SEHNR and FQNEAQ (reference sequence). V was pared by 3 bases and J by 4 bases, with 10 bases between. The CDR3 loop reads CASSLAGRYEQYF. DNA of the CDR3: TGTGCCAGCAGCTTGGCAGGGAGGTACGAGCAGTACTTC.

The genes are TRBV5-1 and TRBJ2-1; no reliable D call. V was clipped by 0 bases and J by 5 bases, with 6 bases between them. There are 13 residues in the CDR3. The germline V gene has CDR1 SGHRS and CDR2 YFSETQ. This CDR3 reads CASSLAPDNEQFF. The DNA for the CDR3 is TGCGCCAGCAGCTTGGCCCCCGACAATGAGCAGTTCTTC.

This clone came up a few times. The gene calls are TRBV24-1 and TRBJ1-2, with D uncertain. V dropped 4 bases and J dropped 5 bases, with 13 bases sitting between them. The germline CDR1 and CDR2 sequences are KGHDR and SFDVKD. The CDR3 totals 14 residues. CDR3 in amino acids: CATSDGPPLYGYTF. CDR3 DNA: TGTGCCACCAGTGACGGCCCCCCGTTGTATGGCTACACCTTC.

The chain employs TRBV28 and TRBJ2-5; possibly TRBD2 for D (6 bases). V was shortened by 8 bases and J by 0 bases, with 7 bases between the two germline ends. This CDR3 comprises 12 residues. Germline V gene data show CDR1 as MDHEN and CDR2 as SYDVKM. The CDR3, as DNA: TGTGCCAGCCGGGACTACCAAGAGACCCAGTACTTC. This encodes CASRDYQETQYF. Full variable domain (missing parts from reference TRBV28 and TRBJ2-5): DVKVTQSSRYLVKRTGEKVFLECVQDMDHENMFWYRQDPGLGLRLIYFSYDVKMKEKGDIPEGYSVSREKKERFSLILESASTNQTSMYLCASRDYQETQYFGPGTRLLVL.

The chain couples TRBV3-1 (or the pseudogene TRBV3-2) to TRBJ1-4, with a weak D call TRBD1 (5 bases). Germline V gives CDR1 LGHDT, CDR2 YNNKEL (reference sequence). The CDR3 loop spans 14 amino acids. V gave up 3 bases and J gave up 8 bases, with 13 bases separating them. DNA for the CDR3: TGTGCCAGCAGCCACGTTCAGGGCCGAGAAAAACTGTTTTTT. Protein sequence: CASSHVQGREKLFF.

The chain couples TRBV12-3 or TRBV12-4 to TRBJ1-3, with D possibly being TRBD1 (5 bases). V shed 3 bases and J shed 4 bases, with 7 bases lying between them. The CDR3 contains 13 residues. CDR3 sequence reads: CASSLGPGNTIYF. The CDR3 DNA follows: TGTGCCAGCAGTTTGGGACCGGGAAACACCATATATTTT.

CDR3: CASSLSLVLETQYF. The DNA for the CDR3 is TGTGCCAGCAGCTTATCCCTAGTGCTTGAGACCCAGTACTTC. The chain combines TRBV7-9 with TRBJ2-5; D ambiguous. CDR1 and CDR2 from the germline V gene are SEHNR and FQNEAQ (reference sequence). Trimming stripped 2 bases from V and 5 bases from J, with 12 bases between. This CDR3 spans 14 amino acids.

The sample holds a few counts of this clone. The V call is TRBV10-3, the J call TRBJ1-5; D is perhaps TRBD1 (5 bases). The V gene's germline CDR1 is ENHRY and CDR2 SYGVKD. V lost 0 bases, J lost 6 bases, and 9 bases lay in between. This CDR3 is 14 amino acids long. CDR3 sequence reads: CAISESGGGQPQHF. CDR3 nucleotide sequence: TGTGCCATCAGTGAGTCTGGGGGGGGTCAGCCCCAGCATTTT.

This rearrangement joins TRBV3-1 (or the pseudogene TRBV3-2) to TRBJ1-3, with 7 positions matching TRBD1. Germline CDR1 is LGHDT and CDR2 is YNNKEL (reference sequence). This CDR3 region has 15 residues. The ends lost 6 bases at V and 0 bases at J; junction bases unmatched: 5. CDR3 in amino acids: CASRQQGTSGNTIYF. DNA of the CDR3: TGTGCCAGCAGGCAACAGGGGACCTCTGGAAACACCATATATTTT.

J is TRBJ2-3 and V is TRBV7-9, with 9 positions matching TRBD2. The CDR3 is 18 residues long. The V gene end was trimmed by 1 base and the J gene end by 3 bases; junction bases not matched to a gene: 11. CDR1 SEHNR and CDR2 FQNEAQ come from the germline V gene (reference sequence). CDR3 region: CASSLGLPGTSITDTQYF. The CDR3 region has the DNA TGTGCCAGCAGCTTAGGTCTACCCGGGACTAGCATAACAGATACGCAGTATTTT.

This clone occurred once. The chain links TRBV24-1 to TRBJ2-3; a possible D gene is TRBD1 (5 bases). Germline loops: CDR1 KGHDR, CDR2 SFDVKD. With 4 bases removed from V and 4 bases from J, the gap between germline ends came to 11 bases. CDR3 size: 14 residues. The CDR3 here is CATSDSQGPDTQYF. The CDR3 DNA is TGTGCCACCAGTGACTCTCAGGGCCCAGATACGCAGTATTTT.